This is a list of T cell receptor beta chains from one sample in a study of shared clonotypes between healthy human individuals. Produced via immunoSEQ multiplex PCR; TCRdb's table is partial and in-frame only. The sample contains some 2 million clones, 85% to 95% of which appear only once. Sequencing was carried out using naive CD4+ T cells sorted from blood. These TCRs come from a man aged 18 to 35 in good health. Both conserved end residues are part of each CDR3. Each record gives: V gene, J gene, D gene, clone size, CDR3 DNA, CDR3 protein. D genes are given only for firm matches. Clone sizes are given selectively: once, few, many, or a class where the clone is expanded.

TRBV18,TRBJ1-5,-,-,TGTGCCAGCTCACCTTTTCAGGGAAACAATCAGCCCCAGCATTTT,CASSPFQGNNQPQHF
TRBV5-6,TRBJ2-7,-,-,TGTGCCAGCAGCCTGACCCTTAGCTCCTACGAGCAGTACTTC,CASSLTLSSYEQYF
TRBV6-5,TRBJ2-7,-,-,TGTGCCAGCAGGGGGCTTCACGAGCAGTACTTC,CASRGLHEQYF
TRBV27,TRBJ1-2,-,-,TGTGCCAGCAGTTTAAGACAGCACTATGGCTACACCTTC,CASSLRQHYGYTF
TRBV18,TRBJ2-5,-,-,TGTGCCAGCTCACCACCGGCTGGGGGCCCACAAGAGACCCAGTACTTC,CASSPPAGGPQETQYF
TRBV6-5,TRBJ1-3,-,-,TGTGCCAGCAGTTACCGGGGCACCTCTGGAAACACCATATATTTT,CASSYRGTSGNTIYF
TRBV19,TRBJ1-1,-,-,TGTGCCAGTAGTGGGTCACGGCCGAACACTGAAGCTTTCTTT,CASSGSRPNTEAFF
TRBV10-3,TRBJ2-3,-,-,TGTGCCATCAGCGACAGGAGCCCTAGCGGAAGCACAGATACGCAGTATTTT,CAISDRSPSGSTDTQYF
TRBV7-9,TRBJ1-3,-,-,TGTGCCAGCAGCTTAGGCGGAGGAAACACCATATATTTT,CASSLGGGNTIYF
TRBV10-3,TRBJ1-1,-,-,TGTGCCATCAGTGATAGGGGAAAGAACACTGAAGCTTTCTTT,CAISDRGKNTEAFF
TRBV5-4,TRBJ2-1,TRBD2,once,TGTGTCAGCAGCTTGGATGGGACTAGCGGGAGTTACAATGAGCAGTTCTTC,CVSSLDGTSGSYNEQFF
TRBV11-2,TRBJ2-7,TRBD2,-,TGTGCCAGCAGCTTAGTCCGGGGGGCCTACGAGCAGTACTTC,CASSLVRGAYEQYF
TRBV2,TRBJ1-1,-,-,TGTGCCAGCAGACCGGTGGAGACTGAAGCTTTCTTT,CASRPVETEAFF
TRBV6-5,TRBJ2-7,-,-,TGTGCCAGCAGTTACACTGGGGACTACGAGCAGTACTTC,CASSYTGDYEQYF
TRBV29-1,TRBJ1-2,-,-,TGCAGCGTTGAAAGACAGGTTGGCTATGGCTACACCTTC,CSVERQVGYGYTF
TRBV7-9,TRBJ2-1,-,-,TGTGCCAGCAGAACTAGGTCCAATGAGCAGTTCTTC,CASRTRSNEQFF